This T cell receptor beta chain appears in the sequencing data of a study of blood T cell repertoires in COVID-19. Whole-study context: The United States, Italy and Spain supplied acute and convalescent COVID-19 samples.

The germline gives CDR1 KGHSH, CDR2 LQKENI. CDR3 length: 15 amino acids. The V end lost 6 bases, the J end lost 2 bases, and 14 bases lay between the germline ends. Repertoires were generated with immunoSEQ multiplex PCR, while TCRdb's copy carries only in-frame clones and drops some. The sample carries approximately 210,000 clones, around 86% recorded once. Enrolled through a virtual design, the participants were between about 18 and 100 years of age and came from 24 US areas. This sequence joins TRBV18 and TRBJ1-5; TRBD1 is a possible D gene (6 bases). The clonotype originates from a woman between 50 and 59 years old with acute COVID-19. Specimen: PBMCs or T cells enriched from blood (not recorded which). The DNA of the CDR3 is TGTGCCAGCTCTAGGGGGGGCGATGGCAATCAGCCCCAGCATTTT. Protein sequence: CASSRGGDGNQPQHF.